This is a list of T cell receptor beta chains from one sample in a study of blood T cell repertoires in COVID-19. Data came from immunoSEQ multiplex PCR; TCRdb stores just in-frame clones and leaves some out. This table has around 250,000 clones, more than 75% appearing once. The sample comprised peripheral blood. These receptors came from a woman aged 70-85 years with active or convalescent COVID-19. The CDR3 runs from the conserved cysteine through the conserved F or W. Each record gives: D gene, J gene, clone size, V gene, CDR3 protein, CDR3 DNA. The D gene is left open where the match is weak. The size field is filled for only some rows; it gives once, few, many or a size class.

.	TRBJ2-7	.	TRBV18	CASSGANEQYF	TGTGCCAGCTCAGGGGCCAACGAGCAGTACTTC
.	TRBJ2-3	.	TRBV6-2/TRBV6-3	CASSLPWTTTDTQYF	TGTGCCAGCAGCTTACCATGGACAACCACAGATACGCAGTATTTT
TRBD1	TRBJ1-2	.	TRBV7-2	CASSFPGQWTSGYTF	TGTGCCAGCAGCTTTCCGGGACAGTGGACCAGTGGCTACACCTTC
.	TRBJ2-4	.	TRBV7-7	CASRGRGIQLFLAKNIQYF	TGTGCTAGCAGAGGAAGGGGGATCCAACTCTTCTTAGCCAAAAACATTCAGTACTTC
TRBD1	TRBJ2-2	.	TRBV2	CASRSGTGTTGELFF	TGTGCCAGCAGGTCCGGGACAGGGACCACCGGGGAGCTGTTTTTT
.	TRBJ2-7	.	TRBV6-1	CASSEYVWSTYF	TGTGCCAGCAGTGAATACGTATGGAGCACGTACTTC
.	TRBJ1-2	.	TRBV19	CASTPVLIGGYGYTF	TGTGCCAGTACCCCGGTCTTAATCGGGGGATATGGCTACACCTTC
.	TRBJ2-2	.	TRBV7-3	CASSLRTTNTGELFF	TGTGCCAGCAGCTTACGTACAACCAACACCGGGGAGCTGTTTTTT
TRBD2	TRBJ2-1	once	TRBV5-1	CASSLSWTGGYNEQFF	TGCGCCAGCAGCTTGAGCTGGACGGGGGGGTATAATGAGCAGTTCTTC
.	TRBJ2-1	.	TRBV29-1	CSAPQDTYNEQFF	TGCAGCGCCCCGCAGGACACCTACAATGAGCAGTTCTTC
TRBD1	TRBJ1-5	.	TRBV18	CASSLDRGHQPQHF	TGTGCCAGCTCTCTCGACAGGGGGCATCAGCCCCAGCATTTT
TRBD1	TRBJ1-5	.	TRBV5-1	CASSLGTGGNQPQHF	TGCGCCAGCAGCCTAGGGACAGGGGGCAATCAGCCCCAGCATTTT
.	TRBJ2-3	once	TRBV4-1	CASSQPGDTQYF	TGCGCCAGCAGCCAACCGGGAGATACGCAGTATTTT
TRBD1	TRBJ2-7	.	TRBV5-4	CASSLGRDRVPYEQYF	TGTGCCAGCAGCCTCGGGCGGGACAGGGTGCCCTACGAGCAGTACTTC
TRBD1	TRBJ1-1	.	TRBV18	CASSPRTGYLNTEAFF	TGTGCCAGCTCACCTAGGACAGGCTATTTGAACACTGAAGCTTTCTTT
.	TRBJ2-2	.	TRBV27	CASLASNTGELFF	TGTGCCAGCCTCGCAAGCAACACCGGGGAGCTGTTTTTT
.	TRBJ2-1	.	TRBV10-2	CASSVSDNEQFF	TGCGCCAGCAGTGTATCCGACAATGAGCAGTTCTTC
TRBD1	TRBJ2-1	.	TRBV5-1	CASSPYGQGNNEQFF	TGCGCCAGCAGCCCCTACGGACAGGGTAACAATGAGCAGTTCTTC
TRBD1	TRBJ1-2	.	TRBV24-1	CATSDAPSTGWDGYTF	TGTGCCACCAGTGATGCACCCTCGACAGGGTGGGATGGCTACACCTTC
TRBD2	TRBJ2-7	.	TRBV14	CASSQEVRSGTIEQYF	TGTGCCAGCAGCCAAGAGGTACGGTCCGGGACTATTGAGCAGTACTTC
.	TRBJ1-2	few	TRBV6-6	CASSTTASNYGYTF	TGTGCCAGCAGCACAACAGCTTCTAACTATGGCTACACCTTC
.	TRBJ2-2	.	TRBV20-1	CSASPTSGELFF	TGCAGTGCTAGTCCTACCTCCGGGGAGCTGTTTTTT
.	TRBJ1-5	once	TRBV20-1	CSASPQGNQPQHF	TGCAGTGCTAGTCCACAGGGCAATCAGCCCCAGCATTTT
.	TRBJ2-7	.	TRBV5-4	CASSPIGGTYEQYF	TGTGCCAGCAGCCCCATTGGGGGGACCTACGAGCAGTACTTC
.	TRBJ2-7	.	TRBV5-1	CASSPRDSSYEQYF	TGCGCCAGCAGCCCTCGGGACTCCTCCTACGAGCAGTACTTC
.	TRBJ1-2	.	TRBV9	CASSVVPGGSGYGYTF	TGTGCCAGCAGCGTAGTACCTGGGGGGTCGGGATATGGCTACACCTTC
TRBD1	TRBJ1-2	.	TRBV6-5	CASRRDRDRGYTF	TGTGCCAGCAGGAGGGACAGGGACCGGGGCTACACCTTC
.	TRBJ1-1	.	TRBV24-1	CATSESTANTEAFF	TGTGCCACCAGTGAGAGCACAGCAAACACTGAAGCTTTCTTT
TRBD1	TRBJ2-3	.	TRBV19	CASSIWTGRRADTQYF	TGTGCCAGTAGTATTTGGACAGGTCGTCGGGCAGATACGCAGTATTTT
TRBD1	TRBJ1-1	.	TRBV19	CASSLSRGLGNTEAFF	TGTGCCAGTAGTTTGTCCAGGGGGCTGGGGAACACTGAAGCTTTCTTT
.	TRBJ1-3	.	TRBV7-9	CASSLGQGNTIYF	TGTGCCAGCAGCTTAGGACAGGGAAACACCATATATTTT
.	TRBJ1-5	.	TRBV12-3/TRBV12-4	CASSTGSPQHF	TGTGCCAGCAGTACCGGGTCGCCCCAGCATTTT
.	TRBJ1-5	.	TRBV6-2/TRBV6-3	CASSYAGGGNQPQHF	TGTGCCAGCAGTTACGCGGGTGGGGGCAATCAGCCCCAGCATTTT
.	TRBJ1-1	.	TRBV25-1	CASSDNAGTEAFF	TGTGCCAGCAGTGATAACGCCGGGACTGAAGCTTTCTTT
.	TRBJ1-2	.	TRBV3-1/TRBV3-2	CASSRSERYGYTF	TGTGCCAGCAGCCGGTCGGAGCGGTACGGCTACACCTTC
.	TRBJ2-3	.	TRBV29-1	CSIKTADTQYF	TGCAGCATCAAAACGGCAGATACGCAGTATTTT
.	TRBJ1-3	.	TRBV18	CASSTESSGNTIYF	TGTGCCAGCTCTACCGAGAGCTCTGGAAACACCATATATTTT
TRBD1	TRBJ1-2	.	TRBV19	CASRRDRSNYGYTF	TGTGCCAGTAGGCGGGACAGAAGTAACTATGGCTACACCTTC
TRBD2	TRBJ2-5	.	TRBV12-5	CASGPSGTSGVLLETQYF	TGTGCTAGTGGCCCCTCCGGGACTAGCGGGGTCCTACTTGAGACCCAGTACTTC
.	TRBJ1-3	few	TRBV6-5	CASSRTDTGNTIYF	TGTGCCAGCAGTAGGACAGATACTGGAAACACCATATATTTT
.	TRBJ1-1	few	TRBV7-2	CASKPRVENTEAFF	TGTGCCAGTAAACCCAGGGTAGAAAACACTGAAGCTTTCTTT
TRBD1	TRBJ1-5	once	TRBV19	CASRTGQGSNQPQHF	TGTGCCAGTAGGACCGGACAGGGAAGTAATCAGCCCCAGCATTTT
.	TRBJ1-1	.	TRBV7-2	CASSSELFYRVEGTEAFF	TGTGCCAGCAGCTCGGAGCTTTTTTACAGGGTAGAGGGCACTGAAGCTTTCTTT
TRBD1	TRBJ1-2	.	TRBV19	CASSLRQGGSYGYTF	TGCGCCAGTAGTCTCCGACAGGGGGGATCCTATGGCTACACCTTC
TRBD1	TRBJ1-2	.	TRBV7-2	CASSARQGSPYGYTF	TGTGCCAGCAGCGCGAGACAGGGAAGCCCCTATGGCTACACCTTC
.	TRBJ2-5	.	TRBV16	CASSLGQRIDF	TGTGCCAGCAGCTTAGGACAGCGGATAGACTTC
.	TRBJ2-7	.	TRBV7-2	CASSLGSGVGEQYF	TGTGCCAGCAGCTTAGGGTCAGGGGTAGGCGAGCAGTACTTC
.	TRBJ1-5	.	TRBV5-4	CASSLWGRKNQPQHF	TGTGCCAGCAGCTTGTGGGGCCGGAAGAATCAGCCCCAGCATTTT
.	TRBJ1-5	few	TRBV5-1	CASSLYGGNQPQHF	TGCGCCAGCAGCTTGTACGGGGGCAATCAGCCCCAGCATTTT
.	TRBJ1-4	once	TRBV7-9	CASSLSQVLGEKLFF	TGTGCCAGCAGCCTATCACAGGTTTTAGGTGAAAAACTGTTTTTT
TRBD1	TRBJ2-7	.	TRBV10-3	CAISQDRAGEQYF	TGTGCCATCAGCCAGGACAGGGCAGGCGAGCAGTACTTC
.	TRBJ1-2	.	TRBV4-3	CASSQDMDGSLGGYTF	TGCGCCAGCAGCCAAGATATGGACGGGAGCTTGGGGGGCTACACCTTC
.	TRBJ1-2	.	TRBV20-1	CSASGGHGNYGYTF	TGCAGTGCTAGTGGGGGACACGGAAACTATGGCTACACCTTC
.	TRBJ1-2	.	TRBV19	CASSELGLNANYGYTF	TGTGCCAGTAGCGAACTCGGACTCAACGCTAACTATGGCTACACCTTC
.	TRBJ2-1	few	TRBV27	CASLRGPSSYNEQFF	TGTGCCAGCTTAAGGGGCCCGAGCTCCTACAATGAGCAGTTCTTC
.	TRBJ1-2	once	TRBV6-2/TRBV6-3	CASSRRVGFHGYTF	TGTGCCAGCAGCCGCAGGGTGGGATTTCATGGCTACACCTTC
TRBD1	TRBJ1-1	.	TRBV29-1	CSVRQGTGTEAFF	TGCAGCGTCCGACAGGGTACCGGCACTGAAGCTTTCTTT
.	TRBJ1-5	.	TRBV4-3	CASSKTGLAANQPQHF	TGCGCCAGCAGCAAAACAGGGTTAGCAGCCAATCAGCCCCAGCATTTT
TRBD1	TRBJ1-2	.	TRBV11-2	CASTPGTVELPPYGYTF	TGTGCCAGCACCCCCGGGACAGTGGAGCTCCCACCGTATGGCTACACCTTC
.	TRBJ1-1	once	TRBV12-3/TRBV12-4	CASSLGPPGAAFF	TGTGCCAGCAGTTTAGGACCCCCAGGCGCAGCTTTCTTT